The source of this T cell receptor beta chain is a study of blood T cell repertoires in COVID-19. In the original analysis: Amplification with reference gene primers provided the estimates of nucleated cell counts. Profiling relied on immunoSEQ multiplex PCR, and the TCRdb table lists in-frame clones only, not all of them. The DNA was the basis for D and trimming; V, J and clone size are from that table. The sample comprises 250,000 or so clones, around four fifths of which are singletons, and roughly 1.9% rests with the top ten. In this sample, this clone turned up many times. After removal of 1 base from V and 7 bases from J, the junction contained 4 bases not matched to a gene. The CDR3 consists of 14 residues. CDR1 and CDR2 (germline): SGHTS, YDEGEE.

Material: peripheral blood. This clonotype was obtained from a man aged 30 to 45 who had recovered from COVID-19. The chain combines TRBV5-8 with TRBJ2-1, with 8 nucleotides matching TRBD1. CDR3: CASSLRGQVNEQFF. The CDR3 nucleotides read TGTGCCAGCAGCTTGAGGGGACAGGTAAATGAGCAGTTCTTC. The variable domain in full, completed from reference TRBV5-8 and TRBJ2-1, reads EAGVTQSPTHLIKTRGQQATLRCSPISGHTSVYWYQQALGLGLQFLLWYDEGEERNRGNFPPRFSGRQFPNYSSELNVNALELEDSALYLCASSLRGQVNEQFFGPGTRLTVL.